This record looks at one T cell receptor (beta chain) sequence and its context. This clonotype was found many times. Its antigen remains undetermined. Per-base qualities were not stored, and no clone one base away is much larger. The CDR3 holds 14 amino acids from the cysteine to the phenylalanine. Solely the CDR3 DNA is kept, with 42 bases framed from the first base. The germline V gene encodes CDR1 ENHRY and CDR2 SYGVKD. Trimming at the junction amounts to 4 bases on V and 4 bases on J, and the germline ends lie 13 bases apart. This record comes from a study of CD8 T cells in ankylosing spondylitis (dated by TCRdb to the late 2010s). For the wider study: The study set out to find disease-linked TCR variants by profiling T cell receptor beta repertoires in ankylosing spondylitis patients and healthy donors. Samples of peripheral blood were taken, and for ankylosing spondylitis patients, synovial fluid was collected as well. In total, the full study cohort was made up of some 110 healthy donors and about two dozen ankylosing spondylitis patients. Study-level results and caveats: In peripheral blood, the disease-linked clones were found at relatively low frequencies and had a CD8+ phenotype. Significant enrichment of the disease-linked clones was reported in matched synovial fluid samples from ankylosing spondylitis patients. Blood from ankylosing spondylitis patients appeared to be characterized by a TCR beta motif made up of several highly homologous amino acid variants. Some motif variants were previously reported in synovial fluid and blood of reactive arthritis patients, suggesting common disease-initiation mechanisms.

The run used an Illumina HiSeq 2500. Quantitative 5'-RACE with molecular barcodes was used to prepare TCR beta libraries. As for the authors' bioinformatics: A new computational method, built on a probabilistic model of VDJ rearrangement, was used to identify disease-linked TCR variants. TCRdb handled the public reads itself, with Q25 trimming in fastp and clone calling in MiXCR, and kept productive beta chains. A single entry per CDR3 protein holds the most common genes and DNA from its merged rows. None of the V and J calls come from the authors' own analysis; TCRdb made them. The sample profile shows some 800,000 distinct CDR3 sequences; 12% of them were found once. The top ten clones comprise 0.51% of the sample.

The clonotype originates from a male donor with ankylosing spondylitis. The rearranged segments are TRBV10-3 and TRBJ2-5; the D gene cannot be resolved beyond TRBD1 or TRBD2, each matching 5 bases. The sample was blood, either unsorted or a sorted T cell fraction (not recorded which). The CDR3 in this case is CAISGGGDRETQYF. The nucleotides read TGTGCCATCAGTGGAGGTGGGGACCGAGAGACCCAGTACTTC.